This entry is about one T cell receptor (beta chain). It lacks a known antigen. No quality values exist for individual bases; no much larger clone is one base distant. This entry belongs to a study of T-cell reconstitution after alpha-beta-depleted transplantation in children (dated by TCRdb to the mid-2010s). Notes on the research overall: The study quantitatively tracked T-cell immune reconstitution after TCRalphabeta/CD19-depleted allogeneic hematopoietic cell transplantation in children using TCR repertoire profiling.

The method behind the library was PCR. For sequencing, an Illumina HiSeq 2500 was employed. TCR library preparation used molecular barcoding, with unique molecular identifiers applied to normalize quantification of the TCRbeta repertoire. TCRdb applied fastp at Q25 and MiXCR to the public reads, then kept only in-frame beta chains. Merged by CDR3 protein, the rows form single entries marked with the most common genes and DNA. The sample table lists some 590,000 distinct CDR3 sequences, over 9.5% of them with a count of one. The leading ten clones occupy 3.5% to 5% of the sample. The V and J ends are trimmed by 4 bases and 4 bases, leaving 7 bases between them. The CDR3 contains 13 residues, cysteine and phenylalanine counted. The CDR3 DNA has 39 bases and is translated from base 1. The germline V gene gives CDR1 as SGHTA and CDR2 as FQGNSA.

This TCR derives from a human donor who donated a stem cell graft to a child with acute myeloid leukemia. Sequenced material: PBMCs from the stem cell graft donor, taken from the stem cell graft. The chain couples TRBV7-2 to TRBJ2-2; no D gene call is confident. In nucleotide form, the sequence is TGTGCCAGCAGCTACCCTAGCACCGGGGAGCTGTTTTTT. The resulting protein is CASSYPSTGELFF. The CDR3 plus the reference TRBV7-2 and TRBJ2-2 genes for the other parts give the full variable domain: GAGVSQSPSNKVTEKGKDVELRCDPISGHTALYWYRQSLGQGLEFLIYFQGNSAPDKSGLPSDRFSAERTGGSVSTLTIQRTQQEDSAVYLCASSYPSTGELFFGEGSRLTVL.